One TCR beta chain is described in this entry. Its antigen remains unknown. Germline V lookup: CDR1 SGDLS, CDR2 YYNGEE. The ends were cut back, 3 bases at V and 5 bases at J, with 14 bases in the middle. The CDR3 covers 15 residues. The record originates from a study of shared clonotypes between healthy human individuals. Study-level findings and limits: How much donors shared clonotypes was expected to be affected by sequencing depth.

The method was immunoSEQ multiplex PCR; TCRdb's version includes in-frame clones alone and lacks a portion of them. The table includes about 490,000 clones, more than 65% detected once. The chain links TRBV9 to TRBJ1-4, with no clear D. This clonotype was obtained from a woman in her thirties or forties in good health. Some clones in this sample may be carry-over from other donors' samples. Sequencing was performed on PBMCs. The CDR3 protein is CASSALGRFNEKLFF. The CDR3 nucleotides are TGTGCCAGCAGCGCCCTCGGGAGGTTCAATGAAAAACTGTTTTTT.